This T cell receptor beta chain originates from a study of blood T cells in healthy people across ages (dated by TCRdb to 2013 to 2016). The study in broad terms: In model experiments, template switching captured about one uniquely barcoded TCR beta cDNA molecule for every two T cells. The study analyzed two additional independent replicas of 1 million unique cDNA reads from the same blood draw for two donors, one aged 18 to 30 and one aged 80 or older. Four age groups were formed from the donors: young (average approximately 15 years), middle-aged (around 40), aged (roughly 59) and long-lived (roughly 88). To track age-related changes in TCR beta repertoire diversity, the study relied on deep sequencing normalized with unique cDNA molecular identifiers. To avoid experimental bias, donors of different ages were spread randomly across the sequencing lanes.

Overall study results and their limits: Observed TCR beta diversity correlated strongly with the percentage of naive T cells measured by flow cytometry. Observed TCR beta diversity per million T cells fell roughly linearly with age, and a significant reduction was already apparent by age around 39. Donor CMV infection status was unknown, potentially confounding age-related changes in expanded clonotypes. Compared with the aged group, more naive CD4+ T cells, fewer expanded clones and increased TCR diversity were shown by the long-lived group, suggesting age selection. Because profiling used bulk unsorted PBMCs, naive and antigen-experienced compartments could not be compared conclusively. Estimates of total diversity based on one million sequenced T cells were considered lower bounds and underestimates.

Based on the germline V gene, the CDR1 and CDR2 sequences are MNHNS and SASEGT. The CDR3 covers 14 residues, taking in both the cysteine and the phenylalanine. Left in the record is the CDR3 DNA by itself, 42 bases read in frame from the first base. The receptor library was made with 5' RACE. Sequencing was performed on an Illumina HiSeq 2500. The second PCR ran for about 6 to 11 cycles and used a J-beta primer mix along with a sample-barcoded 5' primer. Each TCR beta cDNA molecule received a unique molecular identifier from a template-switch 5' adaptor carrying 12 random nucleotides. Each sample yielded at least 2.5 million CDR3-containing paired-end reads. The Mint cDNA synthesis kit, primed by a TRBC-specific oligonucleotide, was used to synthesize first-strand cDNA from all RNA. All cDNA was treated with uracil-DNA glycosylase and then went through a first 18-cycle PCR with the universal primers M1SS and BC2_uni_R. The paper's data handling went like this. For normalization, 1 million high-quality reads, each with a distinct molecular identifier, were randomly selected from each sample. Instead of being binned into consensus sequences, reads that shared molecular identifiers were thrown out. MiTCR, run with a Q25 quality threshold and the strictest error-elimination algorithm, handled CDR3 identification, clonotype clustering and error correction. A nonparametric unseen species model with Euler transformation was used to estimate lower-bound total TCR beta diversity. TCRdb applied fastp at Q25 and MiXCR to the public reads, then kept only in-frame beta chains. One record per CDR3 amino acid sequence lists the most common genes and DNA. TCRdb's processing, not the study's, gives the V and J calls here. The sample table contains around 870,000 distinct CDR3 sequences; only one count was recorded for more than 25% of them. The top ten hold roughly 17% of the sample.

The roughly 39 donors, aged about 6 to 100 years, were systemically healthy Caucasian individuals from Russia. Around 9.8 milliliters of peripheral blood were collected from each donor into EDTA-treated Vacutainer tubes. Ficoll-Paque density-gradient centrifugation was used to isolate PBMCs, with at least 7 million per sample. Trizol reagent was used to extract total RNA from PBMCs, with at least 5 micrograms per sample. Naive CD45RAhigh/CD27high T cell percentages were measured by flow cytometry on a PBMC aliquot from every donor. Note on this clonotype: Which antigen it targets is not known. The junction does not match germline at one end; this may be a read error.

This clonotype originated in an elderly woman in good health. The material sequenced was blood. The chain is encoded by TRBV6-1 joined to TRBJ2-7; TRBD1 could be the D gene, as 6 bases match. The nucleotide sequence is given as TGTGCCAGCAGTGAAGGAGGCAGGGGCTACGAGCACTACTTC. Its amino acids are CASSEGGRGYEHYF.